This entry is about one T cell receptor (beta chain). The data stem from a study of shared clonotypes between healthy human individuals. TCRdb keeps only in-frame clones here, not all; method: immunoSEQ multiplex PCR. The data contain about half a million clones, over 75% of them singletons. This CDR3 region has 21 residues. V dropped 1 base and J dropped 2 bases, with 30 bases sitting between them. The V gene's germline CDR1 is MDHEN and CDR2 SYDVKM. With unsorted samples, genomic DNA was obtained from 80 million to 100 million PBMCs. The chain is built from TRBV28 and TRBJ2-7; unclear D gene. The sequence was obtained from a woman between 35 and 50 years old in good health. Some clones in this sample may be carry-over from other donors' samples. The specimen sequenced was PBMCs. As DNA, the CDR3 is TGTGCCAGCAGTTTATCAATTGCCAGTCCTGACCGACACGGTTGGGCCTACGAGCAGTACTTC. Translating it yields CASSLSIASPDRHGWAYEQYF.